This note documents a single TCR beta chain sequence. The antigen is unknown. The data were obtained in a study of a mutant IDH1 vaccine in newly diagnosed glioma. On the study more broadly: The earlier regimen, radiotherapy, temozolomide, or both, was most often both.

Time point noted: week 11, during vaccination. Vaccine doses each comprised 300 ug of mutant IDH1 20-mer peptide, with topical imiquimod. The CDR3 loop spans 15 amino acids. Trimming removed 2 bases at V and 3 bases at J, with 14 bases between. Germline V CDR1 and CDR2: SGHNT, YYREEE (reference sequence). TCRdb keeps only in-frame clones here, not all; method: immunoSEQ multiplex PCR. The sample includes approximately 21,000 clones, roughly 90% of them seen just once. Regarding the study as a whole: With respect to changes in top peripheral T cell clonotypes, pseudoprogression seemed unrelated. In 93.3% of patients, immune responses induced by the vaccine occurred.

This specimen consisted of PBMCs, obtained from a glioma patient whose treatment included an IDH1 peptide vaccine. The gene calls are TRBV5-4 and TRBJ1-2, with a possible D match to TRBD1 (6 bases). The sequence came from a woman aged 40 to 55 with glioma. In DNA, the CDR3 is TGTGCCAGCAGCTTAAAGCAGAGGGGGGACTATGGCTACACCTTC. It specifies CASSLKQRGDYGYTF.